Given below is one TCR beta chain in context. Its specificity is not known. The CDR3 has 15 residues. The V segment lost 2 bases and the J segment 7 bases; nucleotides outside the gene matches: 6. Germline V gene sequence: CDR1 MNHEY, CDR2 SMNVEV (reference sequence). The sample belongs to a study of a mutant IDH1 vaccine in newly diagnosed glioma. On the study more broadly: Vaccination was launched 4-6 weeks after radiotherapy alone, or with temozolomide cycles.

Time point meaning: week 11, during vaccination. A single vaccine dose contained 300 ug of mutant IDH1 20-mer peptide, and topical imiquimod was used with it. Generated by immunoSEQ multiplex PCR, the TCRdb table keeps only in-frame clones and is missing some. The top ten hold approximately 9.5% of the sample, which has about 64,000 clones, roughly 84% seen once. Overall study results and limits: Detectable vaccine-induced immune responses arose in around 93% of patients. It seemed that pseudoprogression was not linked to changes in the top peripheral T cell clonotypes.

The chain combines TRBV27 with TRBJ1-5; 9 bases fit TRBD1. Sequenced here: PBMCs, sampled from a glioma patient whose treatment included an IDH1 peptide vaccine. The clonotype originates from a woman between 45 and 60 years old with glioma. The CDR3: CASSLRQGGRQPQHF. CDR3 DNA: TGTGCCAGCAGTTTACGACAGGGGGGACGCCAGCCCCAGCATTTT.